Included here is one T cell receptor (beta chain) sequence, with context. The data were obtained in a study of T cells in severe cutaneous drug reactions. The CDR3 runs 14 residues. Germline assignment: CDR1 DFQATT and CDR2 SNEGSKA (reference sequence). Sequenced patients had Stevens-Johnson syndrome or toxic epidermal necrolysis caused by carbamazepine. Bulk and single-cell libraries used iRepertoire multiplex PCR with TCR subtype-specific primers. From its re-call of the multiplex PCR reads, TCRdb lists each CDR3 protein once, without DNA. Its listing shows fewer than 11,000 distinct CDR3 sequences.

J is TRBJ2-5 and V is TRBV20-1; TCRdb reports TRBD1, a call that lacks DNA to check it against. This receptor was identified in a human donor with Stevens-Johnson syndrome, a severe cutaneous drug reaction. Sequences were obtained from cells from a skin blister. The chain's CDR3 is CSASSQGGRETQYF.